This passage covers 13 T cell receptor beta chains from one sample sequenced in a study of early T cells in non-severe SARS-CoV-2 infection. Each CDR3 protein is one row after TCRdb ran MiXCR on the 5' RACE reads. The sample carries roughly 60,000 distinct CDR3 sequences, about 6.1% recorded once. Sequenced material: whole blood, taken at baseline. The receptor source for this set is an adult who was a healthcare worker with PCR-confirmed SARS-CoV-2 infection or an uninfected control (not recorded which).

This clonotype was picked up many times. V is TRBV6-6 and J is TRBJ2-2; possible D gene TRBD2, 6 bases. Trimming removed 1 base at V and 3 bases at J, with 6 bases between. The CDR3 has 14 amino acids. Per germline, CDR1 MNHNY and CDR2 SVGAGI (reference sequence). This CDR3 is CASSYWGDTGELFF. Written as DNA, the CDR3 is TGTGCCAGCAGTTACTGGGGGGACACCGGGGAGCTGTTTTTT.

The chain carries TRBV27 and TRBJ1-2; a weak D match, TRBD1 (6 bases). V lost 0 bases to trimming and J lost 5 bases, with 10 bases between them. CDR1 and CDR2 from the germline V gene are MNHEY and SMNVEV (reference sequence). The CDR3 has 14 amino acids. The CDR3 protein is CASSLSQGLYGYTF. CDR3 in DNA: TGTGCCAGCAGTTTATCGCAGGGGTTGTATGGCTACACCTTC.

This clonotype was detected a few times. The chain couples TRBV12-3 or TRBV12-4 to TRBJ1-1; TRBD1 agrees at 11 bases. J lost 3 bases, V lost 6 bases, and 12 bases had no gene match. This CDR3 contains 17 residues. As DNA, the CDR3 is TGTGCCAGCAGACTCAGGGGACAGGGGGGGATGTACACTGAAGCTTTCTTT. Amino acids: CASRLRGQGGMYTEAFF.

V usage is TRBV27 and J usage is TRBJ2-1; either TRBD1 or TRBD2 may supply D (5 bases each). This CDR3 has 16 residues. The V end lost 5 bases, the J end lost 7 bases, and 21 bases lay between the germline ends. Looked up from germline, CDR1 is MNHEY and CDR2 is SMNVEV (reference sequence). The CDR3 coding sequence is TGTGCCAGCAGTATTTTCCCCGGGACCGTGGGAAATGAGCAGTTCTTC. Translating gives CASSIFPGTVGNEQFF.

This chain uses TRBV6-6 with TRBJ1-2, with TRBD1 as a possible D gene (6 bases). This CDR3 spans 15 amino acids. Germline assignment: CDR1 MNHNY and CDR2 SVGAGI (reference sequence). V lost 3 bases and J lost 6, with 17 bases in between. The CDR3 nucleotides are TGTGCCAGCAGTTATCTTCAGGGGATGGGAAATGGCTACACCTTC. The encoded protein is CASSYLQGMGNGYTF.

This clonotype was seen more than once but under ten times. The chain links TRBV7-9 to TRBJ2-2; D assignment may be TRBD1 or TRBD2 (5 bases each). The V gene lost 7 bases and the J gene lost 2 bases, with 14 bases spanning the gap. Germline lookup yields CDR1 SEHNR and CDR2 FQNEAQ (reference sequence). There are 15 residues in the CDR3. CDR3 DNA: TGTGCCAGCACTGAAGGGACCGCTAACACCGGGGAGCTGTTTTTT. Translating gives CASTEGTANTGELFF.

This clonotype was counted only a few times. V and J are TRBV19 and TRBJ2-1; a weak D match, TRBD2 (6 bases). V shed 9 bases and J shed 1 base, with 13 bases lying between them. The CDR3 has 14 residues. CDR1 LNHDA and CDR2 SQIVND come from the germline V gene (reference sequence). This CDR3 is CASTAGRSYNEQFF. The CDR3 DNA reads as TGTGCCAGCACTGCAGGGAGGTCCTACAATGAGCAGTTCTTC.

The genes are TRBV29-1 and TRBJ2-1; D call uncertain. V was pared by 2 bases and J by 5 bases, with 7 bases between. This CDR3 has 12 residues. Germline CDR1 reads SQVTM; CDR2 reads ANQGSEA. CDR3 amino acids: CSVERPNNEQFF. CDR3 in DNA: TGCAGCGTTGAAAGGCCCAACAATGAGCAGTTCTTC.

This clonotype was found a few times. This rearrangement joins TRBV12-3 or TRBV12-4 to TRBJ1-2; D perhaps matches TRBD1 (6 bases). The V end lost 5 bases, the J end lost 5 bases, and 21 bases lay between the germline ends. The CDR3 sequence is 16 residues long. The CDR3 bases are TGTGCCAGCAGTCCCGCACTAAGACAGGCCAGGTATGGCTACACCTTC. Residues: CASSPALRQARYGYTF.

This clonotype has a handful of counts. CDR3 nucleotide sequence: TGTGCCAGCTCACCAATTGCCAGCTGGAATGAAAAACTGTTTTTT. Its translation: CASSPIASWNEKLFF. This chain joins TRBV18 and TRBJ1-4, with no clear D. Germline CDR1 is KGHSH and CDR2 is LQKENI. This CDR3 comprises 15 residues. V was trimmed by 2 bases and J by 5 bases, leaving 12 bases between them.

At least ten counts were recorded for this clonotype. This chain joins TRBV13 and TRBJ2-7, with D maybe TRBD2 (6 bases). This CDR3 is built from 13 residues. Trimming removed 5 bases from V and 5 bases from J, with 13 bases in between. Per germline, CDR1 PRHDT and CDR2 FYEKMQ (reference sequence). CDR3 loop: CASSPRGEDEQYF. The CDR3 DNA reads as TGTGCCAGCAGCCCCCGAGGGGAGGACGAGCAGTACTTC.

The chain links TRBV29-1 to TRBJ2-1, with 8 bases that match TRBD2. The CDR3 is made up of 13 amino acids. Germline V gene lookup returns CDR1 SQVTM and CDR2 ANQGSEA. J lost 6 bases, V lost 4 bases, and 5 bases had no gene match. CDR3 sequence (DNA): TGCAGCGTTGGTAGCGGGGATCGCAATGAGCAGTTCTTC. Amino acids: CSVGSGDRNEQFF.

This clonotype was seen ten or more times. The CDR3 spells CASSLLGTGDTEAFF. In DNA, the CDR3 is TGTGCCAGCAGCTTATTAGGGACAGGGGACACTGAAGCTTTCTTT. The chain carries TRBV7-6 and TRBJ1-1, with 10 bases matching TRBD1. After removal of 2 bases from V and 3 bases from J, the junction contained 3 bases not matched to a gene. The CDR3 is 15 residues long. Germline assignment: CDR1 SGHVS and CDR2 FNYEAQ.